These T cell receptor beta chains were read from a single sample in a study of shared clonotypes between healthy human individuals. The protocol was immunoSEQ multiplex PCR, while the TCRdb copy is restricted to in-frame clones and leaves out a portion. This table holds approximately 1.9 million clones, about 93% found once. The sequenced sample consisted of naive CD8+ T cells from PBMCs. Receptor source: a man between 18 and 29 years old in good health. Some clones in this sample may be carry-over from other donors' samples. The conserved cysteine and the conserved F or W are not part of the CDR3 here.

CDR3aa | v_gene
ASSEWGSTDTQY | TRBV10-2
ASRFFGTQY | TRBV27
ASSLDGTRVGAKNIQY | TRBV5-1
ASSVAGGPNEQY | TRBV6-1
ASTGGEDPGRDTQY | TRBV19
ASGLDGPQGALDGYT | TRBV12-5
ASSPAGLQPQH | TRBV19
ASSYNTGFFGYT | TRBV6-5
ASSLGVRPAIEKLF | TRBV7-2
ASSEAGGLGYEQY | TRBV6-1
ASSFGAGEVAYEQY | TRBV27
ASSIDRDYEQY | TRBV19
ASSLGAGGPLNEQF | TRBV5-6
ASSPLALNEQY | TRBV2